The T cell receptor beta chain described here comes from a study of T cells in Graves' hyperthyroidism and ophthalmopathy. Study-wide findings and caveats: Clonotypes that were expanded in thyroid above 0.001 mostly appeared in blood too.

The CDR3 regions of TCR beta were amplified from RNA transcripts. When the TCR CDR3 underwent first-round RT-PCR, the HTBI primer set was used. In TCRdb, the multiplex PCR reads were re-called with MiXCR into one record per CDR3 protein. The profile covers 300,000 to 400,000 distinct CDR3 sequences, with approximately 22% appearing a single time and under 55% taken by the ten largest. Together with thyroid ultrasound, orbital computed tomography, serum thyroxine and TRAb, clinical symptoms were used for diagnoses. This CDR3 has 14 amino acids. Germline trimming cut 5 bases from V and 4 bases from J; bases unmatched to any gene: 9. The V gene's germline CDR1 is SQVTM and CDR2 ANQGSEA. On this clonotype: What it binds is unknown.

This clonotype was obtained from a woman in her forties or fifties with Graves' hyperthyroidism. The material sequenced was blood. The chain couples TRBV29-1 to TRBJ2-7; 9 nucleotides agree with TRBD1. This CDR3 reads CSVNPGQGSYEQYF. The CDR3 DNA reads TGCAGCGTTAACCCGGGACAGGGTTCTTACGAGCAGTACTTC.